The present T cell receptor beta chain was sequenced within a study of tumor-infiltrating lymphocytes in primary liver carcinoma. Concerning this clonotype itself: Being one base from a much bigger clone, this may be a read error.

DNA and RNA were both co-extracted from 20-30 mg of bulk tissue that had not been sorted. Primary liver carcinoma, confirmed by histopathology, was surgically resected. Making TCR beta cDNA involved 400 to 600 ng total RNA and a constant-region primer. Investigators got TCR beta libraries out of three nested multiplex PCR rounds, done with slightly modified ARM-PCR. Both of the initial two PCR rounds ran for 10 cycles and employed TRBV1-TRBV30 forward primers alongside a C-beta reverse primer. Using its own MiXCR run on the multiplex PCR reads, TCRdb lists one record per CDR3 protein. This table holds approximately 110,000 distinct CDR3 sequences, roughly three fifths found once. This CDR3 comprises 16 residues. Germline V gene lookup returns CDR1 SGHRS and CDR2 YFSETQ.

J is TRBJ2-1 and V is TRBV5-1; TRBD2 aligns across 12 bases. The source of this sequence is a woman aged 55-69 years with primary liver carcinoma and hepatitis B virus infection. The specimen sequenced was liver tumor tissue from sampling region 1. Stated subset: tumor region T1, superior pole. CDR3 sequence (DNA): TGCGCCAGCAGCTTGGGGGGGACTAGCGGGTCCCGAGAGCAGCTCTTC. It is translated as CASSLGGTSGSREQLF.